These 8 T cell receptor beta chains came from one sample sequenced in a study of blood T cell repertoires in COVID-19. Here immunoSEQ multiplex PCR was the method, and the copy in TCRdb shows in-frame clones only, minus some. The sample contains more than 250,000 clones, 70% to 90% of which appear only once. Sequencing was performed on PBMCs or T cells enriched from blood (not recorded which). The receptors come from a woman in her thirties who had recovered from COVID-19.

The chain links TRBV30 to TRBJ1-2, with D perhaps matching TRBD1 (5 bases). With 0 bases removed from V and 8 bases from J, the gap between germline ends came to 13 bases. Germline CDR1 is GTSNPN and CDR2 is SVGIG (reference sequence). The CDR3 is 13 residues long. CDR3 residues: CAWSVGEGLGYTF. The CDR3 nucleotides are TGTGCCTGGAGTGTAGGGGAGGGACTGGGCTACACCTTC.

The chain recombines TRBV9 with TRBJ1-5, with D perhaps matching TRBD1 (5 bases). The CDR3 loop spans 13 amino acids. V was clipped by 0 bases and J by 9 bases, with 10 bases between them. CDR1 SGDLS and CDR2 YYNGEE come from the germline V gene. The CDR3 sequence: CASSVAAGWPQHF. The CDR3 DNA is TGTGCCAGCAGCGTAGCGGCAGGGTGGCCCCAGCATTTT.

This sequence joins TRBV9 and TRBJ2-6; possibly TRBD2 for D (5 bases). Per germline, CDR1 SGDLS and CDR2 YYNGEE. Trimming removed 2 bases at V and 2 bases at J, with 8 bases between. There are 15 residues in the CDR3. CDR3 amino acids: CASSVSGAGANVLTF. CDR3 DNA: TGTGCCAGCAGCGTTTCCGGGGCTGGGGCCAACGTCCTGACTTTC. Drawing the rest from reference TRBV9 and TRBJ2-6, the complete variable domain is DSGVTQTPKHLITATGQRVTLRCSPRSGDLSVYWYQQSLDQGLQFLIQYYNGEERAKGNILERFSAQQFPDLHSELNLSSLELGDSALYFCASSVSGAGANVLTFGAGSRLTVL.

The CDR3 DNA is TGTGCCAGCAGTTCACCGACAGCCGGGAATCAGCCCCAGCATTTT. It specifies CASSSPTAGNQPQHF. V is TRBV28 and J is TRBJ1-5, with a weak D call TRBD1 (5 bases). V was trimmed by 4 bases and J by 4 bases, leaving 14 bases between them. CDR3 length: 15 amino acids. CDR1 is MDHEN, CDR2 SYDVKM, per germline.

The chain couples TRBV28 to TRBJ1-5, with a tentative D call TRBD1 (5 bases). The length of the CDR3 is 13 residues. The germline V and J ends were trimmed by 4 bases and 5 bases, with 9 bases remaining between them. In germline, CDR1 is MDHEN, CDR2 SYDVKM. The CDR3 coding sequence is TGTGCCAGCAGTTCCTCAGGGTATCAGCCCCAGCATTTT. Encoded protein: CASSSSGYQPQHF.

The chain joins TRBV23-1 to TRBJ1-4; D is perhaps TRBD1 (6 bases). TRBV23-1 is recorded as an ORF, its role being uncertain. V was cut by 3 bases and J by 6 bases, with 26 bases left in between. CDR3 size: 19 residues. The chain's CDR3 is CASSHIGGGRGGEDEKLFF. The CDR3 nucleotides are TGCGCCAGCAGTCATATAGGGGGAGGTCGGGGAGGGGAGGATGAAAAACTGTTTTTT.

V is TRBV7-8 and J is TRBJ1-3, with 9 bases lining up with TRBD1. Germline trimming cut 5 bases from V and 4 bases from J; bases unmatched to any gene: 3. The CDR3 sequence is 14 residues long. From germline, CDR1 is SGHVS and CDR2 FQNEAQ. CDR3: CASSVDRGGNTIYF. CDR3 sequence (DNA): TGTGCCAGCAGCGTCGACAGGGGGGGAAACACCATATATTTT.

V is TRBV10-3 and J is TRBJ2-1; possible D gene TRBD2, 5 bases. This CDR3 region has 15 residues. V lost 2 bases, J lost 6 bases, and 14 bases lay in between. Germline V gives CDR1 ENHRY, CDR2 SYGVKD. CDR3 bases: TGTGCCATCAGTGAGACGGTATTGGGGAGCAATGAGCAGTTCTTC. Its protein is CAISETVLGSNEQFF.